This TCR beta chain stems from a study of identical twins. Study-level results: Modeled out-of-frame TCR alpha sharing in monozygotic twins fell below observed levels.

For this clonotype: Its target is unknown. A read error is possible here, since a much larger clone lies one base away.

V lost 5 bases to trimming and J lost 3 bases; unmatched junction nucleotides: 9. The CDR3 loop spans 16 amino acids. Germline V CDR1 and CDR2: SGHAT, FQNNGV. TCRdb re-called the 5' RACE reads with MiXCR, one entry per CDR3 protein. The sample yields 1.5 million to 2 million distinct CDR3 sequences, under 35% seen once. Sequencing was performed on cord blood. The chain combines TRBV11-2 with TRBJ2-1, with 8 bases identical to TRBD2. The clonotype originates from a newborn girl in good health. The CDR3 loop reads CASSLHWLAGYNEQFF. The CDR3 DNA reads as TGTGCCAGCAGCCTCCACTGGCTAGCGGGCTACAATGAGCAGTTCTTC.